The 22 T cell receptor beta chains reported below all come from one sample, sequenced in a study of T-cell memory formation after mild COVID-19. TCRdb used MiXCR to reprocess the 5' RACE reads, holding one entry per CDR3 protein. Seen here are fewer than 250,000 distinct CDR3 sequences, 15% to 20% observed once, and the top ten hold 2% to 3%. The sample was PBMCs or a T cell subset sorted from them (not recorded which). The receptors were gathered from an adult woman who had mild COVID-19 (a few samples of this study predate the infection). Cell type and time point are not known.

The chain joins TRBV6-1 to TRBJ2-3, with 10 bases identical to TRBD2. V was clipped by 6 bases and J by 3 bases; unmatched bases: 6. Germline assignment: CDR1 MNHNS and CDR2 SASEGT. The CDR3 has 15 amino acids. The CDR3 spells CASRLTSGITDTQYF. CDR3 in DNA: TGTGCCAGCAGGCTTACTAGCGGGATTACAGATACGCAGTATTTT.

The chain combines TRBV7-2 with TRBJ2-6, with D possibly matching TRBD2 (7 bases). The CDR3 is 17 residues long. Trimming removed 7 bases at V and 2 bases at J, with 18 bases between. The germline V gene has CDR1 SGHTA and CDR2 FQGNSA. The CDR3 sequence is CASTQGGAAPGANVLTF. The CDR3 region has the DNA TGTGCCAGCACCCAAGGGGGGGCGGCTCCTGGGGCCAACGTCCTGACTTTC. Based on the CDR3 plus reference TRBV7-2 and TRBJ2-6, the full variable domain is GAGVSQSPSNKVTEKGKDVELRCDPISGHTALYWYRQSLGQGLEFLIYFQGNSAPDKSGLPSDRFSAERTGGSVSTLTIQRTQQEDSAVYLCASTQGGAAPGANVLTFGAGSRLTVL.

J is TRBJ1-4 and V is TRBV4-1, with D unclear. Germline values: CDR1 MGHRA, CDR2 YSYEKL. The CDR3 sequence is 16 residues long. The V end lost 1 base, the J end lost 7 bases, and 16 bases lay between the germline ends. CDR3 sequence (DNA): TGCGCCAGCAGCCAAGGTTTGCGGACTGGCGGTGAAAAACTGTTTTTT. This codes for CASSQGLRTGGEKLFF.

The CDR3 nucleotides are TGTGCCAGCTCACCAACAGGGATCACTGAAGCTTTCTTT. It codes for CASSPTGITEAFF. This rearrangement joins TRBV18 to TRBJ1-1, with TRBD1 as a possible D gene (6 bases). CDR3 length: 13 amino acids. V was trimmed by 2 bases and J by 4 bases, leaving 8 bases between them. CDR1 is KGHSH and CDR2 is LQKENI in the germline V gene. The full variable domain, rest sourced from reference TRBV18 and TRBJ1-1, is NAGVMQNPRHLVRRRGQEARLRCSPMKGHSHVYWYRQLPEEGLKFMVYLQKENIIDESGMPKERFSAEFPKEGPSILRIQQVVRGDSAAYFCASSPTGITEAFFGQGTRLTVV.

The chain links TRBV6-1 to TRBJ1-1, with a weak D call TRBD1 (6 bases). Germline CDR1 reads MNHNS; CDR2 reads SASEGT. V shed 7 bases and J shed 5 bases, with 14 bases lying between them. This CDR3 is 13 amino acids long. The CDR3 nucleotides read TGTGCCAGCACCATCTCCAGGGGTACTGAAGCTTTCTTT. Protein sequence: CASTISRGTEAFF.

This clonotype was counted only a few times. V and J are TRBV2 and TRBJ2-5; D is unclear. V lost 5 bases to trimming and J lost 2 bases, with 9 bases between them. CDR3 size: 13 residues. Germline values: CDR1 SNHLY, CDR2 FYNNEI. The CDR3 nucleotides are TGTGCCAGCAGTTTCAGCAAACAAGAGACCCAGTACTTC. Its translation is CASSFSKQETQYF.

This clonotype has more than one count but fewer than ten. The chain is built from TRBV4-2 and TRBJ2-4, with D maybe TRBD2 (5 bases). Germline lookup yields CDR1 LGHNA and CDR2 YNFKEQ. The CDR3 covers 15 residues. V lost 1 base and J lost 1, with 8 bases in between. CDR3 amino acids: CASSQGAVAKNIQYF. Here the CDR3 DNA reads TGTGCCAGCAGCCAAGGAGCGGTTGCCAAAAACATTCAGTACTTC.

CDR3 protein: CSARDLGTGNTEAFF. The CDR3 bases are TGCAGTGCTAGAGATCTAGGGACGGGGAACACTGAAGCTTTCTTT. J is TRBJ1-1 and V is TRBV20-1; D possibly corresponds to TRBD1 (5 bases). Trimming took off 0 bases at V and 1 base at J, with 12 bases between the two ends. The CDR3 extends over 15 amino acids. Germline V lookup: CDR1 DFQATT, CDR2 SNEGSKA (reference sequence).

The chain carries TRBV7-6 and TRBJ2-6; 8 bases agree with TRBD1. Germline V gives CDR1 SGHVS, CDR2 FNYEAQ. The CDR3 is 18 residues long. V trimming: 4 bases; J trimming: 1 base; junction bases outside the gene matches: 9. Written as DNA, the CDR3 is TGTGCCAGCAGCTCCGGACAGGGTTGGGTTTCTGGGGCCAACGTCCTGACTTTC. Translating it yields CASSSGQGWVSGANVLTF.

This clonotype was observed a handful of times. The chain links TRBV6-6 to TRBJ1-3; D not resolved. This CDR3 spans 16 amino acids. The V end lost 6 bases, the J end lost 0 bases, and 15 bases lay between the germline ends. Germline V gives CDR1 MNHNY, CDR2 SVGAGI (reference sequence). The CDR3 protein is CASRLTGSDSGNTIYF. The CDR3 nucleotides are TGTGCCAGCAGATTGACGGGGTCCGACTCTGGAAACACCATATATTTT.

The chain carries TRBV10-3 and TRBJ1-5; D uncertain. The germline gives CDR1 ENHRY, CDR2 SYGVKD. Between the trimmed V and J ends, which lost 6 bases and 6 bases, there was a span of 12 bases. The CDR3 spans 13 residues. CDR3 nucleotide sequence: TGTGCCATCAGAGATTTACTGGGTCAGCCCCAGCATTTT. It codes for CAIRDLLGQPQHF.

V is TRBV6-2 or TRBV6-3 and J is TRBJ1-5; D possibly corresponds to TRBD1 (6 bases). With 5 bases removed from V and 2 bases from J, the gap between germline ends came to 16 bases. The CDR3 is 16 residues long. Germline V gene data show CDR1 as MNHEY and CDR2 as SVGEGT. CDR3 protein: CASSPEGVSGNQPQHF. The CDR3 DNA follows: TGTGCCAGCAGTCCCGAGGGGGTGTCGGGCAATCAGCCCCAGCATTTT.

The V call is TRBV2, the J call TRBJ1-1; no reliable D call. This CDR3 comprises 16 residues. Germline lookup yields CDR1 SNHLY and CDR2 FYNNEI. Deletions cut 7 bases from V and 3 bases from J, with 21 bases between. The CDR3 DNA reads TGTGCCAGCAAGAGGGAGTTTGTCCTGTTAGACACTGAAGCTTTCTTT. Translation: CASKREFVLLDTEAFF.

This chain joins TRBV7-6 and TRBJ2-7; TRBD2 matches at 8 bases. Trimming cost V 5 bases and J 0 bases; bases outside gene matches: 12. Germline V gene lookup returns CDR1 SGHVS and CDR2 FNYEAQ. This CDR3 region has 17 residues. CDR3 sequence (DNA): TGTGCCAGCAGCCTCTACACTAGCGGCACAAGCTCCTACGAGCAGTACTTC. Residues: CASSLYTSGTSSYEQYF.

In DNA, the CDR3 is TGCAGCGTTCAGGCCCCTTCCTACGAGCAGTACTTC. Translation: CSVQAPSYEQYF. The chain couples TRBV29-1 to TRBJ2-7; D is unresolved. Trimming stripped 5 bases from V and 1 base from J, with 9 bases between. The CDR3 totals 12 residues. Looked up from germline, CDR1 is SQVTM and CDR2 is ANQGSEA.

The rearrangement links TRBV11-3 to TRBJ2-2, with a weak D call TRBD1 (7 bases). Germline V gene data show CDR1 as SGHNT and CDR2 as YENEEA. The length of the CDR3 is 13 residues. V was clipped by 4 bases and J by 6 bases, with 9 bases between them. CDR3 coding DNA: TGTGCCAGCAGCTCAGGGGGGTCCGGGGAGCTGTTTTTT. As protein: CASSSGGSGELFF. The variable domain in full, with the rest retrieved from reference TRBV11-3 and TRBJ2-2, is EAGVVQSPRYKIIEKKQPVAFWCNPISGHNTLYWYLQNLGQGPELLIRYENEEAVDDSQLPKDRFSAERLKGVDSTLKIQPAELGDSAVYLCASSSGGSGELFFGEGSRLTVL.

This clonotype has just a few counts. Here the CDR3 DNA reads TGTGCCAGCAGCCAAACCGGGACAGGGACTTCACCCCTCCACTTT. This gives the protein CASSQTGTGTSPLHF. The rearrangement uses TRBV4-2 and TRBJ1-6; 9 nucleotides line up with TRBD1. Germline CDR1 reads LGHNA; CDR2 reads YNFKEQ. The trim removed 2 bases at V and 9 bases at J, leaving 5 bases unmatched. This CDR3 comprises 15 residues.

V usage is TRBV7-2 and J usage is TRBJ2-3; 10 bases line up with TRBD2. The CDR3 consists of 15 residues. CDR1 SGHTA and CDR2 FQGNSA come from the germline V gene. J lost 3 bases, V lost 6 bases, and 6 bases had no gene match. Written as DNA, the CDR3 is TGTGCCAGCAGACCAGCGGGGGGGCCGACAGATACGCAGTATTTT. Translation gives CASRPAGGPTDTQYF.

This chain connects TRBV6-2 or TRBV6-3 to TRBJ2-7; TRBD1 matches 12 bases. This CDR3 is 15 amino acids long. V dropped 6 bases and J dropped 3; count of bases not matched to a gene: 6. The germline CDR1 and CDR2 sequences are MNHEY and SVGEGT. CDR3 sequence reads: CASRKGTGGDYEQYF. In DNA form, the CDR3 reads TGTGCCAGCAGAAAGGGGACAGGGGGCGACTACGAGCAGTACTTC.

V gene TRBV7-2 combines with J gene TRBJ2-2; D not certain. V lost 5 bases and J 0 bases, leaving 4 bases between the germline ends. Germline V lookup: CDR1 SGHTA, CDR2 FQGNSA. This CDR3 region has 13 residues. The CDR3: CASSKANTGELFF. CDR3 in DNA: TGTGCCAGCAGCAAAGCGAACACCGGGGAGCTGTTTTTT.

Within the sample, this clonotype is medium-sized. The rearrangement links TRBV20-1 to TRBJ1-2, with TRBD1 matching 7 bases. The trim removed 3 bases at V and 3 bases at J, leaving 4 bases unmatched. The germline V gene has CDR1 DFQATT and CDR2 SNEGSKA (reference sequence). CDR3 length: 13 amino acids. CDR3 sequence reads: CSAREGQDYGYTF. CDR3 DNA sequence: TGCAGTGCTAGGGAAGGACAGGACTATGGCTACACCTTC.

In this sample, this clonotype turned up many times. This chain uses TRBV5-1 with TRBJ2-1; TRBD2 agrees at 7 bases. CDR1 SGHRS and CDR2 YFSETQ come from the germline V gene. This CDR3 has 15 amino acids. Losses at the gene ends were 1 base for V and 6 bases for J; bases not matched to a gene: 7. The CDR3, as DNA: TGCGCCAGCAGCTTGACCGGGACTATTCCCAATGAGCAGTTCTTC. Its translation is CASSLTGTIPNEQFF. The full variable domain, its missing parts supplied by reference TRBV5-1 and TRBJ2-1, is KAGVTQTPRYLIKTRGQQVTLSCSPISGHRSVSWYQQTPGQGLQFLFEYFSETQRNKGNFPGRFSGRQFSNSRSEMNVSTLELGDSALYLCASSLTGTIPNEQFFGPGTRLTVL.